This T cell receptor (beta chain) was identified during a study of T cell responses to AZD1222 COVID-19 vaccine. Study-wide points: The number of AZD1222 recipients seropositive at baseline was only five or six. Nearly half of spike-specific TCRs reportedly go after variant regions that carry no mutations. Donors were largely white British and mainly female; clonal diversity was possibly underestimated.

As regards this clone: The antigen is unknown.

The germline CDR1 and CDR2 sequences are MDHEN and SYDVKM. The CDR3 has 15 residues. V was clipped by 8 bases and J by 1 base, with 15 bases between them. The method was immunoSEQ multiplex PCR; TCRdb's version includes in-frame clones alone and lacks a portion of them. The sample's table shows about 140,000 clones. The sequenced sample consisted of peripheral blood. The chain combines TRBV28 with TRBJ1-5, with D unresolved. The TCR comes from an adult in good health. CDR3 coding DNA: TGTGCCAGCGGATCATCCTCGGGGAGCAATCAGCCCCAGCATTTT. Its protein is CASGSSSGSNQPQHF.